In its sample, the clone carrying this T cell receptor (beta chain) was seen once. The CDR3 consists of 16 residues. Germline V gene sequence: CDR1 SGHRS, CDR2 YFSETQ. With V trimmed by 4 bases and J by 4 bases, 8 bases remained unmatched. This entry is derived from a study of OX40 agonist ivuxolimab in advanced cancers. Produced via immunoSEQ multiplex PCR; TCRdb's table is partial and in-frame only. The sample holds 60,000 to 65,000 clones, 80% to 95% seen once. The clonotype was recovered from an adult with an advanced solid tumor such as melanoma, head and neck, liver or kidney cancer. The chain has TRBV5-1 and TRBJ2-3; 11 nucleotides match TRBD2. Sequences were derived from CD4+ or CD8+ T cells sorted from blood, sampled in a trial of the OX40 agonist ivuxolimab. CDR3 sequence reads: CASSPAVGLAADTQYF. The CDR3 DNA follows: TGCGCCAGCAGCCCGGCCGTGGGACTAGCGGCAGATACGCAGTATTTT.